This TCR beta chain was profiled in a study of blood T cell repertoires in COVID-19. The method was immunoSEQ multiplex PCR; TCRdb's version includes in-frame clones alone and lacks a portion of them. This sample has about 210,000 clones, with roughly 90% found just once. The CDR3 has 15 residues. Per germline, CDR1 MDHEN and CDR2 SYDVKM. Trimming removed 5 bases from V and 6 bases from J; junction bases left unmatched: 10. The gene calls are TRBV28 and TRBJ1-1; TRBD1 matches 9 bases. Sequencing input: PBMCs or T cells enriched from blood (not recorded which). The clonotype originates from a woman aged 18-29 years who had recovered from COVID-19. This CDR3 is CASSLRDRELSEAFF. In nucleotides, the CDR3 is TGTGCCAGCAGTCTCCGGGACAGGGAACTCTCTGAAGCTTTCTTT.